The sequence of this TCR beta chain was determined in a study of cytomegalovirus exposure and HLA in healthy donors. With respect to this clone: The target antigen is unknown. Other DNA sequences in the sample encode the same CDR3.

This PCR relied on a set of 60 Vbeta primers and 13 Jbeta primers. Assay: immunoSEQ multiplex PCR; the TCRdb copy retains only in-frame clones and omits some. The table includes around 140,000 clones, more than 75% detected once. CDR1 and CDR2 (germline): MNHEY, SVGAGI. This CDR3 comprises 13 residues. Deletions cut 5 bases from V and 1 base from J, with 6 bases between. The study, taken as a whole, reports: Highest at DRB1 and lowest at HLA-C, TCR association rates differed among HLA loci in a later analysis. In vitro experiments confirmed that three CMV-associated chains were specific for CMV antigens.

The source material was PBMCs. The receptor comes from a middle-aged man in good health and CMV-seronegative. V usage is TRBV6-5 and J usage is TRBJ2-1; D possibly corresponds to TRBD2 (5 bases). The CDR3 DNA follows: TGTGCCAGCAGTCGGGGTTCCTACAATGAGCAGTTCTTC. It translates to CASSRGSYNEQFF.